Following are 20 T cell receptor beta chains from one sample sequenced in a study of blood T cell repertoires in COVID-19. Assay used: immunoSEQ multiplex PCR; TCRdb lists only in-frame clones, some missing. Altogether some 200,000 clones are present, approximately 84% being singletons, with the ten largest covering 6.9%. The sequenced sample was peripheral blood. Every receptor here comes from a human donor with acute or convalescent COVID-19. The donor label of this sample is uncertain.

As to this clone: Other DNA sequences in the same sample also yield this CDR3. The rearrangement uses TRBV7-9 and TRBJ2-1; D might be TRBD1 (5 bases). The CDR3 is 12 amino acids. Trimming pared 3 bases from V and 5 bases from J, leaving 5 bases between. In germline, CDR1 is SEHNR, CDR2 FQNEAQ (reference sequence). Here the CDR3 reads CASSLTDNEQFF. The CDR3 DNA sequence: TGTGCCAGCAGCTTGACAGACAATGAGCAGTTCTTC.

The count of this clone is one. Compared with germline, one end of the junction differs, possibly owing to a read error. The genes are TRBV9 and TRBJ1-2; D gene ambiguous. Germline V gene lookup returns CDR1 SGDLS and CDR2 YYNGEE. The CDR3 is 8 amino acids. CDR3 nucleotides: TGTGCCAGCAGCCCAGCGGACTTC. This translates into CASSPADF.

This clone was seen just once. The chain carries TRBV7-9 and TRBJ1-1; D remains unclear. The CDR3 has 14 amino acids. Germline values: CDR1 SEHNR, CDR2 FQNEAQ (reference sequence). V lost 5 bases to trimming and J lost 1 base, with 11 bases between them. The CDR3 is CASSLSSENTEAFF. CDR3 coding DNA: TGTGCCAGCAGCCTAAGTTCCGAGAACACTGAAGCTTTCTTT.

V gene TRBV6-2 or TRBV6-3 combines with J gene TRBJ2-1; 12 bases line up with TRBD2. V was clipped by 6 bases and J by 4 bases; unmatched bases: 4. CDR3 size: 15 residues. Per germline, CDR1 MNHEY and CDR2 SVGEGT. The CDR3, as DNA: TGTGCCAGCAGCTCACTAGCGGGAGGTTACAATGAGCAGTTCTTC. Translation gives CASSSLAGGYNEQFF.

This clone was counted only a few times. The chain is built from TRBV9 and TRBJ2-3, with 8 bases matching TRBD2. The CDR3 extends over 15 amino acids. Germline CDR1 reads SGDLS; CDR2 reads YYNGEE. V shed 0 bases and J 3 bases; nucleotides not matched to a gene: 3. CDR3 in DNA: TGTGCCAGCAGCGTAGCGGGAGGGCCGACAGATACGCAGTATTTT. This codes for CASSVAGGPTDTQYF.

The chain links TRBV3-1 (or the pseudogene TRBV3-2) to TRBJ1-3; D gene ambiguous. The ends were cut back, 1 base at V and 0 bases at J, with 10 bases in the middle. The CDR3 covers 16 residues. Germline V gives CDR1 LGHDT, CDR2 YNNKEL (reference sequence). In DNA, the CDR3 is TGTGCCAGCAGCCAAGGAGACTTCCTCTCTGGAAACACCATATATTTT. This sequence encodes CASSQGDFLSGNTIYF.

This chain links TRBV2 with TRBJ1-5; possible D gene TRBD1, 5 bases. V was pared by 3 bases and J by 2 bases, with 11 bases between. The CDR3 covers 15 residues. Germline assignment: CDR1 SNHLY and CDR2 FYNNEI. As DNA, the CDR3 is TGTGCCAGCAGTGACTGGGGCAGTGGCAATCAGCCCCAGCATTTT. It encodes CASSDWGSGNQPQHF.

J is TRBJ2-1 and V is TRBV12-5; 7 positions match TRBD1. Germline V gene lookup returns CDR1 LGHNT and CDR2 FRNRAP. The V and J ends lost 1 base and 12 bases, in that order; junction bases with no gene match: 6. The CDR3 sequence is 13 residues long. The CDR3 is CASGLAERDRQFF. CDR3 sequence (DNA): TGTGCTAGTGGTTTGGCGGAAAGGGACAGGCAGTTCTTC.

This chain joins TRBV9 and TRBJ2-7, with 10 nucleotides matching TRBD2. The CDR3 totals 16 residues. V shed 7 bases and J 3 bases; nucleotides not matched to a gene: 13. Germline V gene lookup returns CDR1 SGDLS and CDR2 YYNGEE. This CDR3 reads CASGSGSSGSNYEQYF. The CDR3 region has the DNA TGTGCCAGCGGTTCTGGGTCTAGCGGGAGCAACTACGAGCAGTACTTC.

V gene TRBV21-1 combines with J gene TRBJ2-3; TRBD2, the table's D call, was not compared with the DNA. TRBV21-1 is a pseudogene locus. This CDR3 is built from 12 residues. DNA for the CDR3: TGTGCCAGCAGCAAGACTATAGATACGCAGTATTTT. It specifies CASSKTIDTQYF.

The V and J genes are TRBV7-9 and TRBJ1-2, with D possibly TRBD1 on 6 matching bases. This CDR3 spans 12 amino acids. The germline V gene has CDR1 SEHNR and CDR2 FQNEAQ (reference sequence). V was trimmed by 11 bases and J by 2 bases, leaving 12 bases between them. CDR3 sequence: CAVSGTNYGYTF. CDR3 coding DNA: TGTGCCGTTTCCGGGACAAACTATGGCTACACCTTC.

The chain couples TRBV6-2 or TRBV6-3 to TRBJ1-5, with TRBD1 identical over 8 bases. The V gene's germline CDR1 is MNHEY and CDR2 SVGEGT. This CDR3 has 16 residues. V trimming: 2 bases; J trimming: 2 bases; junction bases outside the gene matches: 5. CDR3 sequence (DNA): TGTGCCAGCAGTTACCCTATGACAGGGGGCAATCAGCCCCAGCATTTT. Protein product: CASSYPMTGGNQPQHF.

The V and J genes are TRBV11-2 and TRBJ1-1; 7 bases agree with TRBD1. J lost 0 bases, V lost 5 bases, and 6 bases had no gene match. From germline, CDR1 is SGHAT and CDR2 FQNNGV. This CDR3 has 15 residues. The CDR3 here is CASSIAGTVNTEAFF. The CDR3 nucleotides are TGTGCCAGCAGCATCGCCGGGACAGTGAACACTGAAGCTTTCTTT.

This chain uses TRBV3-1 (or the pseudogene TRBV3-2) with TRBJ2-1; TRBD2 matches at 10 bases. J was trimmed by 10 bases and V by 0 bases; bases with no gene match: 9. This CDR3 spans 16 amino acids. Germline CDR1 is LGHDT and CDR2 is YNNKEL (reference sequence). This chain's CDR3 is CASSQESGRGRREQFF. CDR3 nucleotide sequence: TGTGCCAGCAGCCAAGAGAGCGGGAGGGGACGTCGGGAGCAGTTCTTC.

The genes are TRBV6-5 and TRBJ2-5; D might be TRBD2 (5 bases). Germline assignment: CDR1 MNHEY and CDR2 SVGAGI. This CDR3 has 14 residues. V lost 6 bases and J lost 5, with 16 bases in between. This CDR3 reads CASRLRGSGETQYF. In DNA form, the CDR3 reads TGTGCCAGCAGGTTACGCGGATCGGGGGAGACCCAGTACTTC.

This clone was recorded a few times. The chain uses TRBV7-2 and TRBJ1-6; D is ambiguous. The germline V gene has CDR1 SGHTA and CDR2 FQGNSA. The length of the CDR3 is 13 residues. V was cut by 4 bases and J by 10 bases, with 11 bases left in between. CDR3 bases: TGTGCCAGCAGCTCTGTCCCAGAATCACCCCTCCACTTT. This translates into CASSSVPESPLHF.

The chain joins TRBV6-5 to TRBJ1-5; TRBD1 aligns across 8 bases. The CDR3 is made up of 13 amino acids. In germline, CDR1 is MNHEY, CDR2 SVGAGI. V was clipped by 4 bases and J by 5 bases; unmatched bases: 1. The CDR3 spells CASSWTGHQPQHF. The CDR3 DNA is TGTGCCAGCAGTTGGACAGGGCATCAGCCCCAGCATTTT.

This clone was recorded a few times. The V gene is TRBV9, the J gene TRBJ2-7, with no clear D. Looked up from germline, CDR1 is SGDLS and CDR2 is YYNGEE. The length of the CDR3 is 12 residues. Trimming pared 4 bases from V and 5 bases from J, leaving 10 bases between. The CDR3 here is CASSPNHHEQYF. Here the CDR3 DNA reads TGTGCCAGCAGCCCTAACCATCACGAGCAGTACTTC.

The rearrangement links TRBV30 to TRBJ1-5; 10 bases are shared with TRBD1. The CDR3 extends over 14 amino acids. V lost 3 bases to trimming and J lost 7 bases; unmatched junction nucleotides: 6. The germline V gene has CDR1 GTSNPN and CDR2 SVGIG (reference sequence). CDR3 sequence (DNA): TGTGCCTGGAGCCAGGACAGGGGGAGGCAGCCCCAGCATTTT. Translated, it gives CAWSQDRGRQPQHF. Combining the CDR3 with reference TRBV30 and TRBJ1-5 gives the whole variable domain SQTIHQWPATLVQPVGSPLSLECTVEGTSNPNLYWYRQAAGRGLQLLFYSVGIGQISSEVPQNLSASRPQDRQFILSSKKLLLSDSGFYLCAWSQDRGRQPQHFGDGTRLSIL.

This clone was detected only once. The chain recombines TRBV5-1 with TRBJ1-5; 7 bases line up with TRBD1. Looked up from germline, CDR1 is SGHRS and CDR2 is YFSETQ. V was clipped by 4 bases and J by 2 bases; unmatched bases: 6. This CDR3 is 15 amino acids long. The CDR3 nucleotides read TGCGCCAGCAGCGTAGGACAGGCAGGCAATCAGCCCCAGCATTTT. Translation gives CASSVGQAGNQPQHF.